The 17 T cell receptor beta chains reported below all come from one sample, sequenced in a study of blood T cell repertoires in COVID-19. Method: immunoSEQ multiplex PCR; TCRdb's copy keeps in-frame clones and lacks some. This table has 250,000 to 300,000 clones, approximately 85% appearing once. Sequencing used PBMCs or T cells enriched from blood (not recorded which). Receptors were obtained from a woman aged 25 to 39 who had recovered from COVID-19.

V and J are TRBV10-3 and TRBJ2-3; D might be TRBD2 (5 bases). The CDR3 spans 18 residues. In germline, CDR1 is ENHRY, CDR2 SYGVKD. Trimming removed 6 bases from V and 0 bases from J, with 22 bases in between. CDR3 protein: CAIRVSPGLDASTDTQYF. In DNA form, the CDR3 reads TGTGCCATCAGAGTTAGCCCAGGACTCGATGCTAGCACAGATACGCAGTATTTT.

The chain is built from TRBV6-5 and TRBJ2-1; no definite D call. The CDR3 has 11 amino acids. V lost 2 bases and J 9 bases, leaving 5 bases between the germline ends. CDR1 and CDR2 (germline): MNHEY, SVGAGI. For the CDR3, the DNA is TGTGCCAGCAGTTACCTTAGTGAGCAGTTCTTC. Protein product: CASSYLSEQFF.

This chain connects TRBV2 to TRBJ1-4; D remains unclear. The CDR3 runs 14 residues. V was shortened by 6 bases and J by 0 bases, with 8 bases between the two germline ends. Germline V gene data show CDR1 as SNHLY and CDR2 as FYNNEI. In DNA, the CDR3 is TGTGCCAGCAGCCACTACGCAACTAATGAAAAACTGTTTTTT. Translation: CASSHYATNEKLFF.

The V and J genes are TRBV6-4 and TRBJ1-2; tentative D call: TRBD1 (5 bases). Trimming took off 5 bases at V and 4 bases at J, with 17 bases between the two ends. Germline assignment: CDR1 MRHNA and CDR2 SNTAGT. CDR3 length: 15 amino acids. The CDR3 DNA is TGTGCCAGCAGTCAGGAGGGGTTGGGGTCCTATGGCTACACCTTC. Translating gives CASSQEGLGSYGYTF.

V gene TRBV7-3 combines with J gene TRBJ2-3; 11 nucleotides line up with TRBD2. The CDR3 contains 18 residues. Losses at the gene ends were 2 bases for V and 1 base for J; bases not matched to a gene: 8. Germline CDR1 reads SGHTA; CDR2 reads FQGTGA. The CDR3 DNA reads as TGTGCCAGCAGCTTATGGGCTAGCGGGGGGCCGGGCACAGATACGCAGTATTTT. It is translated as CASSLWASGGPGTDTQYF.

The chain links TRBV11-2 to TRBJ2-7, with D possibly being TRBD1 (6 bases). V shed 5 bases and J shed 4 bases, with 15 bases lying between them. There are 14 residues in the CDR3. Germline lookup yields CDR1 SGHAT and CDR2 FQNNGV. The CDR3 sequence: CASSPQDSLYEQYF. The CDR3 DNA reads TGTGCCAGCAGCCCCCAGGACAGCCTATACGAGCAGTACTTC.

This chain connects TRBV3-1 (or the pseudogene TRBV3-2) to TRBJ1-3; 7 positions match TRBD1. Trimming removed 3 bases from V and 2 bases from J; junction bases left unmatched: 7. The CDR3 contains 16 residues. In germline, CDR1 is LGHDT, CDR2 YNNKEL (reference sequence). CDR3 sequence reads: CASSHDTTGTGNTIYF. In DNA, the CDR3 is TGTGCCAGCAGCCATGATACGACAGGGACTGGAAACACCATATATTTT.

The chain combines TRBV2 with TRBJ1-5, with D tentatively TRBD1 (6 bases). Germline CDR1 and CDR2: SNHLY and FYNNEI. Trimming shortened V by 7 bases and J by 3 bases, and 16 bases separated the two germline ends. The CDR3 totals 15 residues. CDR3 protein: CASTRTVGFNQPQHF. The DNA of the CDR3 is TGTGCCAGCACCAGGACAGTAGGTTTCAATCAGCCCCAGCATTTT.

The V gene is TRBV29-1, the J gene TRBJ2-1, with a tentative D call TRBD2 (5 bases). Between the trimmed V and J ends, which lost 4 bases and 0 bases, there was a span of 10 bases. Per the germline V gene, CDR1 is SQVTM and CDR2 is ANQGSEA. There are 14 residues in the CDR3. Here the CDR3 DNA reads TGCAGCGTTGTTGACTACAGCTCCTACAATGAGCAGTTCTTC. The encoded protein is CSVVDYSSYNEQFF.

V usage is TRBV28 and J usage is TRBJ2-3, with D perhaps TRBD2 (5 bases). V lost 11 bases, J lost 2 bases, and 11 bases lay in between. CDR1 is MDHEN and CDR2 is SYDVKM in the germline V gene. This CDR3 region has 12 residues. The DNA of the CDR3 is TGTGCCTTTGGGAGATCCACAGATACGCAGTATTTT. Translated: CAFGRSTDTQYF.

The V and J genes are TRBV7-2 and TRBJ1-5; TRBD1 matches 8 bases. V shed 2 bases and J 3 bases; nucleotides not matched to a gene: 12. The CDR3 totals 18 residues. Germline loops: CDR1 SGHTA, CDR2 FQGNSA. The CDR3 DNA reads as TGTGCCAGCAGCTTAACACGCTCCGGGACAGGTAACAATCAGCCCCAGCATTTT. Protein product: CASSLTRSGTGNNQPQHF.

The chain recombines TRBV11-3 with TRBJ1-1, with D tentatively TRBD1 (5 bases). The germline gives CDR1 SGHNT, CDR2 YENEEA. With 2 bases removed from V and 4 bases from J, the gap between germline ends came to 11 bases. The CDR3 totals 14 residues. The CDR3 sequence is CASSLQGPTTEAFF. Written as DNA, the CDR3 is TGTGCCAGCAGCTTACAGGGTCCAACCACTGAAGCTTTCTTT.

The chain uses TRBV2 and TRBJ1-2; 7 bases agree with TRBD1. The ends lost 1 base at V and 8 bases at J; junction bases unmatched: 7. The CDR3 totals 14 residues. Germline CDR1 SNHLY, CDR2 FYNNEI. The CDR3 nucleotides are TGTGCCAGCAGTGAAGTTCGACAGGGTGGCGGCTACACCTTC. Amino acid sequence: CASSEVRQGGGYTF.

This clone was recorded only once. J is TRBJ2-7 and V is TRBV9, with TRBD1 matching over 7 bases. The germline V gene encodes CDR1 SGDLS and CDR2 YYNGEE. J was trimmed by 2 bases and V by 0 bases; bases with no gene match: 2. The CDR3 loop spans 14 amino acids. CDR3 DNA sequence: TGTGCCAGCAGCGTAGGAGGGACAGCCTACGAGCAGTACTTC. This gives the protein CASSVGGTAYEQYF.

The chain uses TRBV6-6 and TRBJ1-5, with 8 bases aligning to TRBD1. J gave up 4 bases and V 4 bases, and 6 bases lay outside the gene matches. Germline V lookup: CDR1 MNHNY, CDR2 SVGAGI (reference sequence). The CDR3 totals 15 residues. The CDR3 nucleotides read TGTGCCAGCAGTTCGGATCACAGGGGGAATCAGCCCCAGCATTTT. Amino acid sequence: CASSSDHRGNQPQHF.

The genes are TRBV19 and TRBJ2-1; D is uncertain. The CDR3 contains 15 residues. The germline V gene has CDR1 LNHDA and CDR2 SQIVND (reference sequence). Trimming took 0 bases from V and 1 from J, leaving 7 bases between them. The CDR3 sequence is CASSIDLSSYNEQFF. In DNA, the CDR3 is TGTGCCAGTAGTATAGATCTGAGTTCCTACAATGAGCAGTTCTTC.

This chain joins TRBV5-1 and TRBJ2-3, with 8 bases lining up with TRBD2. Trimming at V came to 6 bases and at J to 2 bases, leaving 8 bases not matched to a gene. The germline CDR1 and CDR2 sequences are SGHRS and YFSETQ. This CDR3 has 15 amino acids. DNA for the CDR3: TGCGCCAGCACCGTACTAGCGGCTTCCACAGATACGCAGTATTTT. Its protein product is CASTVLAASTDTQYF.